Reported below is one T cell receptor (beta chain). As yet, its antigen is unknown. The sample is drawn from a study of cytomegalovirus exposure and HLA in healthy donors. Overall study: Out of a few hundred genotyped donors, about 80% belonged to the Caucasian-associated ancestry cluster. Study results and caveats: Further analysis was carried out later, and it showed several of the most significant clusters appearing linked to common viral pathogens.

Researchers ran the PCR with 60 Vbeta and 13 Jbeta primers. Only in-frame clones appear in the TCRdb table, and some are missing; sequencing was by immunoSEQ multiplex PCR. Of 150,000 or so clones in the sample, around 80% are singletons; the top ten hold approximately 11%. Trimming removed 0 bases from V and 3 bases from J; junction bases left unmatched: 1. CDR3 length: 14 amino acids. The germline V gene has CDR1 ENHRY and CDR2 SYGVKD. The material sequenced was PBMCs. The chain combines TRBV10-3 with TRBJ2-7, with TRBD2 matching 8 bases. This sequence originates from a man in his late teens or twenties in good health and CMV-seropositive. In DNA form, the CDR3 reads TGTGCCATCAGTGAGTCCGGGGGGGTCTACGAGCAGTACTTC. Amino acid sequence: CAISESGGVYEQYF.